This entry lists 27 T cell receptor beta chains sequenced from one sample in a study of T cell changes during pregnancy in multiple sclerosis. Libraries were prepared by immunoSEQ multiplex PCR; TCRdb keeps only in-frame clonotypes and omits some of them. This table holds tens of thousands of clones, roughly 92% found once. The starting material was CD4+ T cells from peripheral blood mononuclear cells, obtained in the third trimester of pregnancy. The receptors come from a female donor with multiple sclerosis, enrolled in a pregnancy study.

The CDR3: CASSPTYNEQFF. The CDR3 nucleotides read TGTGCCAGCAGCCCCACCTACAATGAGCAGTTCTTC. This chain connects TRBV28 to TRBJ2-1; D is unresolved. Deletions cut 6 bases from V and 2 bases from J, with 5 bases between. CDR1 is MDHEN, CDR2 SYDVKM, per germline. The CDR3 sequence is 12 residues long.

The chain joins TRBV6-6 to TRBJ2-2; D is possibly TRBD1 (6 bases). CDR1 and CDR2 from the germline V gene are MNHNY and SVGAGI (reference sequence). Trimming took 6 bases from V and 1 from J, leaving 15 bases between them. The CDR3 consists of 16 residues. The CDR3 here is CASRYLQGGNTGELFF. DNA for the CDR3: TGTGCCAGCAGATATCTACAGGGTGGGAACACCGGGGAGCTGTTTTTT.

The chain combines TRBV5-1 with TRBJ2-2, with D possibly TRBD1 on 5 matching bases. Trimming took 0 bases from V and 4 from J, leaving 10 bases between them. The V gene's germline CDR1 is SGHRS and CDR2 YFSETQ. The CDR3 is made up of 15 amino acids. CDR3 sequence: CASSLGGTGTGELFF. Here the CDR3 DNA reads TGCGCCAGCAGCTTGGGGGGTACAGGCACCGGGGAGCTGTTTTTT.

The rearrangement uses TRBV28 and TRBJ2-6, with D unresolved. Trimming shortened V by 3 bases and J by 2 bases, and 8 bases separated the two germline ends. CDR3 length: 15 amino acids. Germline CDR1 is MDHEN and CDR2 is SYDVKM. The CDR3 sequence is CASSFRFAGANVLTF. The CDR3 region has the DNA TGTGCCAGCAGTTTCAGGTTTGCTGGGGCCAACGTCCTGACTTTC.

This chain connects TRBV15 to TRBJ2-6; TRBD1 agrees at 9 bases. Per the germline V gene, CDR1 is LNHNV and CDR2 is YYDKDF (reference sequence). The CDR3 runs to 19 residues. V shed 0 bases and J 1 base; nucleotides not matched to a gene: 7. CDR3 DNA sequence: TGTGCCACCAGCAGAGATCAGGGGACAGGGAAATCTGGGGCCAACGTCCTGACTTTC. It yields the protein CATSRDQGTGKSGANVLTF.

The chain links TRBV5-1 to TRBJ1-4; possibly TRBD1 for D (5 bases). The V gene's germline CDR1 is SGHRS and CDR2 YFSETQ. The CDR3 is 17 residues long. V dropped 0 bases and J dropped 3 bases, with 15 bases sitting between them. Here the CDR3 reads CASSLDARTPANEKLFF. The CDR3 nucleotides read TGCGCCAGCAGCTTGGACGCCCGGACACCGGCTAATGAAAAACTGTTTTTT.

The CDR3 is CASNLGQGTTNYGYTF. CDR3 nucleotide sequence: TGTGCCAGCAACCTCGGACAGGGGACGACTAACTATGGCTACACCTTC. This chain uses TRBV28 with TRBJ1-2; 9 nucleotides line up with TRBD1. Germline CDR1 reads MDHEN; CDR2 reads SYDVKM. This CDR3 comprises 16 residues. The J segment lost 0 bases and the V segment lost 7 bases, leaving 9 bases of the junction unmatched.

In its sample, this clone is medium-sized. This rearrangement joins TRBV19 to TRBJ2-7; 7 nucleotides line up with TRBD2. Unmatched junction bases numbered 15, after V lost 5 bases and J lost 5 bases. There are 16 residues in the CDR3. CDR1 is LNHDA and CDR2 is SQIVND in the germline V gene (reference sequence). Here the CDR3 reads CASSVTLGLGSHEQYF. CDR3 DNA: TGTGCCAGTAGTGTTACCCTTGGACTAGGCAGCCACGAGCAGTACTTC.

The chain has TRBV6-6 and TRBJ2-5, with TRBD1 matching over 7 bases. V lost 5 bases, J lost 9 bases, and 9 bases stayed unmatched. This CDR3 is built from 13 residues. Germline V CDR1 and CDR2: MNHNY, SVGAGI (reference sequence). The DNA for the CDR3 is TGTGCCAGCAGTCCTCGGGACAGCACGGCCCAGTACTTC. Protein product: CASSPRDSTAQYF.

This clone was seen only once. This chain uses TRBV4-2 with TRBJ2-7, with TRBD1 matching over 9 bases. The CDR3 covers 16 residues. V lost 0 bases, J lost 3 bases, and 6 bases stayed unmatched. Germline V gene data show CDR1 as LGHNA and CDR2 as YNFKEQ. CDR3 sequence (DNA): TGTGCCAGCAGCCAAGACCTGGGACAGGGAGTCTACGAGCAGTACTTC. Protein: CASSQDLGQGVYEQYF.

The gene calls are TRBV5-4 and TRBJ2-7; a weak D match, TRBD1 (6 bases). V was cut by 2 bases and J by 5 bases, with 14 bases left in between. The CDR3 spans 14 residues. Germline assignment: CDR1 SGHNT and CDR2 YYREEE (reference sequence). The CDR3 loop reads CASSFRTGIDEQYF. CDR3 nucleotides: TGTGCCAGCAGCTTCCGAACAGGGATCGACGAGCAGTACTTC. The entire variable domain, with the rest obtained from reference TRBV5-4 and TRBJ2-7, is as follows: ETGVTQSPTHLIKTRGQQVTLRCSSQSGHNTVSWYQQALGQGPQFIFQYYREEENGRGNFPPRFSGLQFPNYSSELNVNALELDDSALYLCASSFRTGIDEQYFGPGTRLTVT.

As DNA, the CDR3 is TGCGCCAGCAGCACGGGACTAGCGGGAGTATCCGGGGAGCTGTTTTTT. Amino acids: CASSTGLAGVSGELFF. The J gene is TRBJ2-2, the V gene TRBV5-1; 14 bases line up with TRBD2. Trimming took 4 bases from V and 6 from J; bases not matched to a gene: 5. The V gene's germline CDR1 is SGHRS and CDR2 YFSETQ. CDR3 length: 16 residues.

The rearrangement uses TRBV29-1 and TRBJ2-7; the D gene is possibly TRBD2 (6 bases). V dropped 7 bases and J dropped 6 bases, with 19 bases sitting between them. CDR3 length equals 13 residues. Germline V gives CDR1 SQVTM, CDR2 ANQGSEA. The CDR3 spells CSGREPGTPEQYF. For the CDR3, the DNA is TGCAGCGGACGGGAACCCGGGACTCCCGAGCAGTACTTC.

The chain joins TRBV10-3 to TRBJ2-1, with TRBD2 matching over 9 bases. The V segment lost 9 bases and the J segment 7 bases; nucleotides outside the gene matches: 10. Germline CDR1 is ENHRY and CDR2 is SYGVKD. The CDR3 covers 14 residues. The CDR3 is CAISLAGAANEQFF. The CDR3 DNA is TGTGCCATAAGCTTAGCGGGAGCCGCTAATGAGCAGTTCTTC.

The V gene is TRBV28, the J gene TRBJ2-3; TRBD2 matches at 8 bases. This CDR3 is built from 15 residues. The V gene's germline CDR1 is MDHEN and CDR2 SYDVKM. After removal of 6 bases from V and 1 base from J, the junction contained 6 bases not matched to a gene. The CDR3 protein is CASRPGGMGTDTQYF. CDR3 bases: TGTGCCAGCAGACCGGGAGGGATGGGCACAGATACGCAGTATTTT. Full variable domain (remainder filled in from reference TRBV28 and TRBJ2-3): DVKVTQSSRYLVKRTGEKVFLECVQDMDHENMFWYRQDPGLGLRLIYFSYDVKMKEKGDIPEGYSVSREKKERFSLILESASTNQTSMYLCASRPGGMGTDTQYFGPGTRLTVL.

The J gene is TRBJ2-7, the V gene TRBV6-5; 8 bases are a match to TRBD1. The CDR3 has 14 residues. Germline V gene lookup returns CDR1 MNHEY and CDR2 SVGAGI. J gave up 0 bases and V 7 bases, and 5 bases lay outside the gene matches. The chain's CDR3 is CASMVDRVSYEQYF. The DNA of the CDR3 is TGTGCCAGCATGGTGGACAGGGTCTCCTACGAGCAGTACTTC.

The rearrangement uses TRBV28 and TRBJ1-4, with 7 bases that match TRBD1. CDR3 length equals 18 residues. Germline V gene lookup returns CDR1 MDHEN and CDR2 SYDVKM. V lost 1 base, J lost 8 bases, and 16 bases stayed unmatched. The chain's CDR3 is CASSLYSAGGQSLEKLFF. The CDR3 coding sequence is TGTGCCAGCAGTTTATACTCTGCGGGGGGACAGTCTCTGGAAAAACTGTTTTTT.

This chain joins TRBV6-1 and TRBJ1-3; no clear D. The CDR3 runs 15 residues. Trimming cost V 2 bases and J 1 base, with 9 bases left between them. Germline CDR1 and CDR2: MNHNS and SASEGT. This CDR3 is CASSERGRSGNTIYF. CDR3 DNA sequence: TGTGCCAGCAGTGAACGGGGAAGATCTGGAAACACCATATATTTT.

V and J are TRBV19 and TRBJ2-7; a possible D gene is TRBD1 (5 bases). The V gene lost 9 bases and the J gene lost 3 bases, with 15 bases spanning the gap. Germline assignment: CDR1 LNHDA and CDR2 SQIVND (reference sequence). The CDR3 has 13 amino acids. For the CDR3, the DNA is TGTGCCAGCACCCTGAGACAGATCTACGAGCAGTACTTC. Translated: CASTLRQIYEQYF.

The chain carries TRBV5-6 and TRBJ2-2, with TRBD2 matching 8 bases. Germline-derived CDR1 and CDR2 are SGHDT and YYEEEE. CDR3 size: 17 residues. J gave up 1 base and V 4 bases, and 9 bases lay outside the gene matches. The chain's CDR3 is CASSPLTTSVNTGELFF. The CDR3 coding sequence is TGTGCCAGCAGCCCACTAACGACTAGCGTGAACACCGGGGAGCTGTTTTTT.

The rearrangement uses TRBV10-3 and TRBJ1-2, with 9 bases identical to TRBD1. This CDR3 has 14 residues. CDR1 is ENHRY and CDR2 is SYGVKD in the germline V gene. The V gene end was trimmed by 5 bases and the J gene end by 3 bases; junction bases not matched to a gene: 4. CDR3 region: CAISPRDRDYGYTF. The CDR3, as DNA: TGTGCCATCAGTCCCCGGGACAGGGACTATGGCTACACCTTC.

The V gene is TRBV11-3, the J gene TRBJ2-1, with a weak D call TRBD1 (5 bases). With 5 bases removed from V and 8 bases from J, the gap between germline ends came to 13 bases. The CDR3 length is 13 residues. CDR1 is SGHNT, CDR2 YENEEA, per germline. CDR3 in amino acids: CASSPPGSDEQFF. As DNA, the CDR3 is TGTGCCAGCAGCCCACCAGGGTCCGATGAGCAGTTCTTC.

V gene TRBV5-1 combines with J gene TRBJ2-3, with 9 bases that match TRBD2. Germline-derived CDR1 and CDR2 are SGHRS and YFSETQ. The ends lost 3 bases at V and 2 bases at J; junction bases unmatched: 10. This CDR3 spans 17 amino acids. CDR3 sequence: CASSSQLAGVATDTQYF. Written as DNA, the CDR3 is TGCGCCAGCAGCTCTCAATTAGCGGGAGTCGCCACAGATACGCAGTATTTT. Combining the CDR3 with reference TRBV5-1 and TRBJ2-3 gives the whole variable domain KAGVTQTPRYLIKTRGQQVTLSCSPISGHRSVSWYQQTPGQGLQFLFEYFSETQRNKGNFPGRFSGRQFSNSRSEMNVSTLELGDSALYLCASSSQLAGVATDTQYFGPGTRLTVL.

V is TRBV7-8 and J is TRBJ1-1; 8 bases line up with TRBD1. Per the germline V gene, CDR1 is SGHVS and CDR2 is FQNEAQ. The CDR3 consists of 15 residues. After removal of 5 bases from V and 1 base from J, the junction contained 6 bases not matched to a gene. CDR3 sequence: CASSRTTGGNTEAFF. CDR3 DNA: TGTGCCAGCAGCCGGACTACAGGGGGGAACACTGAAGCTTTCTTT.

The V call is TRBV6-1, the J call TRBJ2-7; TRBD2 aligns across 7 bases. CDR1 and CDR2 (germline): MNHNS, SASEGT. V shed 2 bases, J shed 6 bases, and the junction held 13 bases outside the gene matches. The CDR3 is 16 amino acids. CDR3 sequence: CASSETVPGGVGEQYF. The CDR3 nucleotides are TGTGCCAGCAGTGAAACCGTCCCGGGGGGTGTGGGCGAGCAGTACTTC.

In this sample, this clone turned up once. The genes are TRBV29-1 and TRBJ1-5, with D possibly TRBD1 on 5 matching bases. V lost 4 bases and J 1 base, leaving 8 bases between the germline ends. This CDR3 is 13 amino acids long. Per germline, CDR1 SQVTM and CDR2 ANQGSEA. Here the CDR3 reads CSVGQGSNQPQHF. DNA for the CDR3: TGCAGCGTTGGGCAGGGAAGCAATCAGCCCCAGCATTTT.

The V and J genes are TRBV5-1 and TRBJ2-7; 12 positions match TRBD2. J was trimmed by 5 bases and V by 0 bases; bases with no gene match: 15. Germline V CDR1 and CDR2: SGHRS, YFSETQ. The CDR3 contains 19 residues. The CDR3 sequence is CASSLAGSATSGSSNEQYF. The CDR3 DNA reads TGCGCCAGCAGCTTGGCGGGCAGCGCGACTAGCGGGAGTTCCAACGAGCAGTACTTC.